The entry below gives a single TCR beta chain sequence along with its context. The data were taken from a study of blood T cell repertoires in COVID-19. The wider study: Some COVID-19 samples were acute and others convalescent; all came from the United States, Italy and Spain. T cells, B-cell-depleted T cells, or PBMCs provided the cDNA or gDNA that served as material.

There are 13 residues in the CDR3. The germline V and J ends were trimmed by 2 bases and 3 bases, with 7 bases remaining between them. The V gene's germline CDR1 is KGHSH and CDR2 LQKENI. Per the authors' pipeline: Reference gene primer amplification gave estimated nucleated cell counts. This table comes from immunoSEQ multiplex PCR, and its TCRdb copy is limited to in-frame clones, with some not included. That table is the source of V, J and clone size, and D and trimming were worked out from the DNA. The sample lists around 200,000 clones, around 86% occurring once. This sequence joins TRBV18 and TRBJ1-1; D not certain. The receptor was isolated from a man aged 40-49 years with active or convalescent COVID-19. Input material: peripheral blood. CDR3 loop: CASSPGSHTEAFF. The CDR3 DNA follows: TGTGCCAGCTCACCAGGGAGTCACACTGAAGCTTTCTTT.